The 18 T cell receptor beta chains below come from one sample, sequenced in a study of T cells in Graves' hyperthyroidism and ophthalmopathy. Researchers amplified the TCR beta CDR3 regions from RNA transcripts. The TCR CDR3 first-round RT-PCR relied on the HTBI primer set. MiXCR was run by TCRdb on the multiplex PCR reads, yielding one entry per CDR3 protein. This table has about 130,000 distinct CDR3 sequences, around 21% appearing once. Sequencing was performed on blood. These receptors were taken from a woman aged 45-59 years with Graves' hyperthyroidism that later progressed to Graves' ophthalmopathy.

The genes are TRBV13 and TRBJ2-7; the match to TRBD2 covers 11 bases. V lost 5 bases, J lost 3 bases, and 6 bases stayed unmatched. The germline gives CDR1 PRHDT, CDR2 FYEKMQ (reference sequence). This CDR3 region has 15 residues. The CDR3 loop is CASSDGTSGFYEQYF. Written as DNA, the CDR3 is TGTGCCAGCAGCGACGGGACTAGCGGATTCTACGAGCAGTACTTC.

Many counts were recorded for this clonotype. This rearrangement joins TRBV2 to TRBJ2-5; D is uncertain. The germline V gene encodes CDR1 SNHLY and CDR2 FYNNEI. The ends were cut back, 6 bases at V and 1 base at J, with 12 bases in the middle. The CDR3 is 14 amino acids. This CDR3 reads CASRAGPIQETQYF. CDR3 nucleotide sequence: TGTGCCAGCAGAGCCGGACCGATCCAAGAGACCCAGTACTTC.

The V call is TRBV7-9, the J call TRBJ1-2; TRBD1 matches at 7 bases. V gave up 3 bases and J gave up 7 bases; unmatched junction bases: 5. There are 13 residues in the CDR3. The germline V gene has CDR1 SEHNR and CDR2 FQNEAQ (reference sequence). CDR3 residues: CASSFDRVTGYTF. In DNA, the CDR3 is TGTGCCAGCAGCTTTGACAGGGTAACTGGCTACACCTTC.

The J gene is TRBJ2-1, the V gene TRBV2; D uncertain. Germline CDR1 SNHLY, CDR2 FYNNEI. The CDR3 sequence is 13 residues long. V lost 5 bases to trimming and J lost 9 bases, with 14 bases between them. CDR3 sequence (DNA): TGTGCCAGCAGTCTTTCGATCTGGGGTGAGCAGTTCTTC. Protein: CASSLSIWGEQFF.

This clonotype was detected many times. The rearrangement joins TRBV2 to TRBJ2-2; D remains unclear. The CDR3 runs 15 residues. CDR1 is SNHLY, CDR2 FYNNEI, per germline. The germline V and J ends were trimmed by 6 bases and 0 bases, with 11 bases remaining between them. The CDR3 sequence: CASRGSFSNTGELFF. As DNA, the CDR3 is TGTGCCAGCAGGGGGTCCTTTTCGAACACCGGGGAGCTGTTTTTT.

This clonotype was counted ten times or more. The genes are TRBV29-1 and TRBJ2-7, with no clear D. There are 15 residues in the CDR3. CDR1 is SQVTM, CDR2 ANQGSEA, per germline. Deletions cut 3 bases from V and 0 bases from J, with 15 bases between. The CDR3 DNA is TGCAGCGTTGATCGTTTAACATCTAACTCCTACGAGCAGTACTTC. Translation gives CSVDRLTSNSYEQYF.

The V and J genes are TRBV4-1 and TRBJ1-2; no firm D call. The CDR3 has 14 amino acids. The germline CDR1 and CDR2 sequences are MGHRA and YSYEKL. The V end was cut by 0 bases, the J end by 7 bases, with 12 bases between. CDR3 sequence: CASSQDEGDRGYTF. DNA for the CDR3: TGCGCCAGCAGCCAAGATGAGGGAGACCGTGGCTACACCTTC.

The chain carries TRBV20-1 and TRBJ2-4; 12 bases fit TRBD2. After removal of 3 bases from V and 6 bases from J, the junction contained 6 bases not matched to a gene. The CDR3 is 15 amino acids. Germline CDR1 and CDR2: DFQATT and SNEGSKA (reference sequence). The CDR3 coding sequence is TGCAGTGCTAGTGGGCCGGGACTAGCGGGAAACATTCAGTACTTC. Translated: CSASGPGLAGNIQYF.

This clonotype was observed a handful of times. The rearrangement links TRBV5-1 to TRBJ2-5, with D perhaps assigned TRBD1 or TRBD2 (6 bases each). The germline V gene encodes CDR1 SGHRS and CDR2 YFSETQ. The CDR3 sequence is 14 residues long. Trimming left V 3 bases short and J 3 bases short, with 12 bases between. CDR3 region: CASSSLGGEETQYF. The CDR3 nucleotides are TGCGCCAGCAGCTCGCTGGGGGGCGAAGAGACCCAGTACTTC.

Only a few counts were recorded for this clonotype. The chain employs TRBV20-1 and TRBJ2-1; TRBD2 agrees at 9 bases. V gave up 3 bases and J gave up 8 bases; unmatched junction bases: 8. This CDR3 comprises 14 residues. Germline assignment: CDR1 DFQATT and CDR2 SNEGSKA (reference sequence). In DNA, the CDR3 is TGCAGTGCTAGCCGTCTTAGCGGGAGCTATGAGCAGTTCTTC. It translates to CSASRLSGSYEQFF.

The chain combines TRBV20-1 with TRBJ1-4; D is unresolved. Germline loops: CDR1 DFQATT, CDR2 SNEGSKA (reference sequence). The length of the CDR3 is 12 residues. The V gene lost 8 bases and the J gene lost 0 bases, with 7 bases spanning the gap. CDR3 DNA sequence: TGCAGTTTCGTTGCAACTAATGAAAAACTGTTTTTT. Residues: CSFVATNEKLFF.

This clonotype has a count of ten or more. Here the CDR3 DNA reads TGTGCCAGCAGCCCCGGACAGGCATCAACTAATGAAAAACTGTTTTTT. Translating it yields CASSPGQASTNEKLFF. This sequence joins TRBV11-3 and TRBJ1-4; 7 positions agree with TRBD1. Germline lookup yields CDR1 SGHNT and CDR2 YENEEA. CDR3 length: 16 amino acids. Trimming at V came to 5 bases and at J to 0 bases, leaving 6 bases not matched to a gene.

In its sample, this clonotype was seen a few times. The chain joins TRBV27 to TRBJ2-6; maybe TRBD1 (6 bases). The germline V gene has CDR1 MNHEY and CDR2 SMNVEV (reference sequence). The CDR3 spans 18 residues. V shed 11 bases and J shed 0 bases, with 23 bases lying between them. The CDR3 DNA sequence: TGTGCCGGCGCTTCGTCGACAGGAAAGTCCTCTGGGGCCAACGTCCTGACTTTC. This codes for CAGASSTGKSSGANVLTF.

This clonotype was observed a handful of times. The chain employs TRBV20-1 and TRBJ2-4; D is ambiguous. The germline CDR1 and CDR2 sequences are DFQATT and SNEGSKA (reference sequence). This CDR3 contains 14 residues. The V and J ends lost 2 bases and 0 bases respectively, with 8 bases between them. The CDR3 region has the DNA TGCAGTGCTAGATTCCAGGAAGCCAAAAACATTCAGTACTTC. It is translated as CSARFQEAKNIQYF.

This clonotype was observed a single time. The gene calls are TRBV7-2 and TRBJ1-2, with 10 positions matching TRBD1. Losses at the gene ends were 4 bases for V and 4 bases for J; bases not matched to a gene: 6. Looked up from germline, CDR1 is SGHTA and CDR2 is FQGNSA. CDR3 size: 15 residues. CDR3: CASSSTGGALYGYTF. The CDR3 region has the DNA TGTGCCAGCAGCTCGACAGGGGGCGCTCTCTATGGCTACACCTTC.

This clonotype was observed at least ten times. The V gene is TRBV5-4, the J gene TRBJ1-1; maybe TRBD1 (6 bases). Germline CDR1 is SGHNT and CDR2 is YYREEE (reference sequence). The CDR3 extends over 15 amino acids. Trimming took 3 bases from V and 1 from J, leaving 13 bases between them. DNA of the CDR3: TGTGCCAGCAGCTCCGGACAGAGGACGAACACTGAAGCTTTCTTT. Protein product: CASSSGQRTNTEAFF.

This clonotype was observed at least ten times. The chain is built from TRBV10-3 and TRBJ2-1; D remains ambiguous. This CDR3 spans 12 amino acids. The V end was cut by 4 bases, the J end by 5 bases, with 6 bases between. Germline loops: CDR1 ENHRY, CDR2 SYGVKD. The DNA for the CDR3 is TGTGCCATCAGTGCCCGAGACAATGAGCAGTTCTTC. It is translated as CAISARDNEQFF.

The genes are TRBV28 and TRBJ2-7; 10 positions agree with TRBD2. Losses at the gene ends were 5 bases for V and 0 bases for J; bases not matched to a gene: 13. The length of the CDR3 is 18 residues. Germline loops: CDR1 MDHEN, CDR2 SYDVKM. The CDR3 protein is CASSLPAGLAANSYEQYF. CDR3 DNA sequence: TGTGCCAGCAGTCTCCCAGCCGGACTAGCGGCGAACTCCTACGAGCAGTACTTC.